This T cell receptor beta chain was identified in a study of CD8 T cells in ankylosing spondylitis. Broader study findings: The clones that were linked to disease were reported to be significantly enriched in matched synovial fluid samples from ankylosing spondylitis patients. There was a TCR beta motif, made of several highly homologous variants, that appeared characteristic of ankylosing spondylitis blood. Disease-linked clones, CD8+, were relatively rare in peripheral blood.

The CDR3 extends over 13 amino acids. V lost 5 bases, J lost 2 bases, and 9 bases lay in between. In germline, CDR1 is SGHTA, CDR2 FQGNSA. Using its own MiXCR run on the 5' RACE reads, TCRdb lists one record per CDR3 protein. The sample lists some 840,000 distinct CDR3 sequences, about 10% seen once, with more than 0.5% in the top ten. This clonotype was seen a handful of times. The antigen is unknown. Sample: blood, either unsorted or a sorted T cell fraction (not recorded which). The TCR sequence derives from a male donor with ankylosing spondylitis. The chain links TRBV7-2 to TRBJ2-5, with D hard to call. CDR3 DNA sequence: TGTGCCAGCAGCGTGGGAAGACAAGAGACCCAGTACTTC. As protein: CASSVGRQETQYF.